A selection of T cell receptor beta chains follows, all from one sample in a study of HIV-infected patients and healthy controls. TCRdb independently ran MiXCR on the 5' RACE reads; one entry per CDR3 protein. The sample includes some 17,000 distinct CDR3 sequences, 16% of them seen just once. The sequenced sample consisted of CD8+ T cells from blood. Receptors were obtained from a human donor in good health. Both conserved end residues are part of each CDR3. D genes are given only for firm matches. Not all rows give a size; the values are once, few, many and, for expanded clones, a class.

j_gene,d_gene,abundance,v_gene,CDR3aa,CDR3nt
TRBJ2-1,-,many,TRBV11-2,CASSPSGRSYNEQFF,TGTGCCAGCAGCCCCAGCGGGCGCTCCTACAATGAGCAGTTCTTC
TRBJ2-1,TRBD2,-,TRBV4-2,CASSQEGLAGIISSYNEQFF,TGTGCCAGCAGCCAAGAAGGGCTAGCGGGGATAATAAGCTCCTACAATGAGCAGTTCTTC
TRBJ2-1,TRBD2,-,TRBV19,CASSIEVAGVDNGQFF,TGTGCCAGTAGTATAGAAGTAGCGGGAGTCGACAATGGGCAGTTCTTC
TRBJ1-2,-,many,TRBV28,CASNPVGVPYGYTF,TGTGCCAGCAACCCCGTGGGGGTCCCATATGGCTACACCTTC
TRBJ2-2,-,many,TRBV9,CASSVEQGTGELFF,TGTGCCAGCAGCGTAGAACAGGGAACCGGGGAGCTGTTTTTT
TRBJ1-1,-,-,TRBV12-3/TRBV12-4,CASSPRAFF,TGTGCCAGCAGTCCGCGGGCTTTCTTT
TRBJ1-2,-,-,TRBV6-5,CASSSTDWNYGYTF,TGTGCCAGCAGTTCCACCGACTGGAACTATGGCTACACCTTC
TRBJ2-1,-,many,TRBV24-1,CATSGDIANEQFF,TGTGCCACCAGTGGGGACATAGCCAATGAGCAGTTCTTC
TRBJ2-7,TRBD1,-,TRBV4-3,CASSPGTGGIYEQYF,TGCGCCAGCAGCCCTGGGACAGGGGGAATCTACGAGCAGTACTTC
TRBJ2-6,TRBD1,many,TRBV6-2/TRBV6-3,CASRTGREEANVLTF,TGTGCCAGCAGGACAGGGCGCGAGGAGGCCAACGTCCTGACTTTC
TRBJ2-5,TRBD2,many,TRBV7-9,CASSSSLAGYQETQYF,TGTGCCAGCAGCTCATCACTAGCGGGGTACCAAGAGACCCAGTACTTC
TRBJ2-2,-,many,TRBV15,CATSRTGIGGELFF,TGTGCCACCAGCAGAACAGGGATTGGCGGGGAGCTGTTTTTT
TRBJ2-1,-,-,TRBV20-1,CSAGGWRENNEQFF,TGCAGTGCTGGGGGTTGGAGAGAAAACAATGAGCAGTTCTTC
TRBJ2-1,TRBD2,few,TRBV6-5,CASSYRLAGGPDNEQFF,TGTGCCAGCAGTTACCGACTAGCGGGAGGGCCGGACAATGAGCAGTTCTTC
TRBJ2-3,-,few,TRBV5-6,CASSPSTDTQYF,TGTGCCAGCAGCCCCTCCACAGATACGCAGTATTTT
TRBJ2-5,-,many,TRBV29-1,CSVAPTVQETQYF,TGCAGCGTTGCCCCAACAGTTCAAGAGACCCAGTACTTC
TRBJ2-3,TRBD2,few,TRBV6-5,CASSYTSGGAYTQYF,TGTGCCAGCAGTTACACTAGCGGGGGGGCTTATACGCAGTATTTT
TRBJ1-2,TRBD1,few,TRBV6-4,CASSDEGAWGYTF,TGTGCCAGCAGTGACGAGGGGGCCTGGGGCTACACCTTC
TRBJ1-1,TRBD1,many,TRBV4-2,CASSQEQGGTLEAFF,TGTGCCAGCAGCCAAGAACAGGGGGGTACGCTCGAAGCTTTCTTT
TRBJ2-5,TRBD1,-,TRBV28,CDSSFEGQGSEETQYF,TGTGACAGCAGTTTTGAGGGACAGGGGTCAGAAGAGACCCAGTACTTC
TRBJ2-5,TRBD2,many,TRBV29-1,CSVGRLAGEETQYF,TGCAGCGTTGGTAGACTAGCGGGAGAAGAGACCCAGTACTTC
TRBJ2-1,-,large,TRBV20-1,CSARGTASYNEQFF,TGCAGTGCTAGAGGGACAGCCAGTTACAATGAGCAGTTCTTC
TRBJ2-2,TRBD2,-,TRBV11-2,CASSSGLAVNTGELFF,TGTGCCAGCAGCTCGGGACTAGCGGTGAACACCGGGGAGCTGTTTTTT
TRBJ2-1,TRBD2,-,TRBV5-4,CASSLVLAGAYNEQFF,TGTGCCAGCAGCTTGGTGTTAGCGGGGGCCTACAATGAGCAGTTCTTC
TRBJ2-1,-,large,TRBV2,CASSGTEYNEQFF,TGTGCCAGCAGTGGGACTGAATACAATGAGCAGTTCTTC
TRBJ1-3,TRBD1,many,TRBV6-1,CASSGEQGSGNTIYF,TGTGCCAGCAGTGGAGAACAGGGGTCTGGAAACACCATATATTTT
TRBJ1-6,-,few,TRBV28,CASTILVGVNSPLHF,TGTGCCAGCACCATCCTGGTAGGGGTAAATTCACCCCTCCACTTT
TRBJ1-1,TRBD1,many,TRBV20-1,CSASLEPRDTGQGGTEAFF,TGCAGTGCTAGTCTCGAGCCCCGGGACACGGGACAGGGGGGCACTGAAGCTTTCTTT
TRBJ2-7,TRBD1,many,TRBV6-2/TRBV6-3,CASSYSITQGAHEQYF,TGTGCCAGCAGTTACTCGATTACGCAGGGGGCCCACGAGCAGTACTTC
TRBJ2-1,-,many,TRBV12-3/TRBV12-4,CASSETWTAYNEQFF,TGTGCCAGCAGTGAGACCTGGACAGCCTACAATGAGCAGTTCTTC
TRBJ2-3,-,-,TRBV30,CAWSPGGTDTQYF,TGTGCCTGGAGTCCGGGGGGCACAGATACGCAGTATTTT
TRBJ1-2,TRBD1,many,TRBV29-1,CSVEVNRGDYTF,TGCAGCGTTGAAGTCAACAGGGGTGACTACACCTTC
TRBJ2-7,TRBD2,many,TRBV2,CASRPTSGTSYEQYF,TGTGCCAGCAGACCGACTAGCGGGACCTCCTACGAGCAGTACTTC
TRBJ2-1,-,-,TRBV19,CASSTPPTSYNEQFF,TGTGCCAGTAGTACCCCCCCTACCTCCTACAATGAGCAGTTCTTC
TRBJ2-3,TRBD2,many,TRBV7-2,CASSTRGGATDTQYF,TGTGCCAGCAGCACCCGCGGGGGGGCCACAGATACGCAGTATTTT
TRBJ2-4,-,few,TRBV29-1,CSVVAPNKNIQYF,TGCAGCGTTGTGGCACCCAACAAAAACATTCAGTACTTC